These 25 T cell receptor beta chains were all obtained from the same sample, sequenced in a study of T cell responses to AZD1222 COVID-19 vaccine. Libraries were prepared by immunoSEQ multiplex PCR; TCRdb keeps only in-frame clonotypes and omits some of them. The table includes under 150,000 clones, roughly 90% detected once. The material was peripheral blood, obtained on day 0 of AZD1222 vaccination. The receptors come from an adult in good health.

The J gene is TRBJ2-3, the V gene TRBV5-4; D perhaps matches TRBD2 (5 bases). The CDR3 extends over 16 amino acids. V was cut by 1 base and J by 0 bases, with 12 bases left in between. The germline gives CDR1 SGHNT, CDR2 YYREEE (reference sequence). The CDR3 sequence: CASSLMAEASTDTQYF. CDR3 DNA: TGTGCCAGCAGCTTGATGGCGGAGGCTAGCACAGATACGCAGTATTTT.

This chain connects TRBV5-1 to TRBJ2-1; a weak D match, TRBD2 (6 bases). The CDR3 sequence is 15 residues long. Per the germline V gene, CDR1 is SGHRS and CDR2 is YFSETQ. The V gene lost 4 bases and the J gene lost 4 bases, with 15 bases spanning the gap. This CDR3 is CASSLGGTEYNEQFF. CDR3 nucleotide sequence: TGCGCCAGCAGCCTGGGTGGGACTGAGTACAATGAGCAGTTCTTC.

The chain couples TRBV5-1 to TRBJ2-2, with TRBD2 as a possible D gene (5 bases). Trimming removed 4 bases from V and 8 bases from J, with 15 bases in between. The CDR3 runs 14 residues. CDR1 and CDR2 (germline): SGHRS, YFSETQ. CDR3 region: CASSTGTMAGELFF. CDR3 bases: TGCGCCAGCAGCACGGGAACTATGGCGGGGGAGCTGTTTTTT.

Worth noting for this clone: At one end the junction does not follow the germline gene, possibly because of a read error. CDR3: CASSLVGAGPPLF. In DNA form, the CDR3 reads TGTGCCAGCAGTTTAGTGGGGGCGGGACCTCCTCTCTTT. The chain recombines TRBV27 with TRBJ1-1, with D perhaps matching TRBD1 (6 bases). The CDR3 spans 13 residues. CDR1 and CDR2 from the germline V gene are MNHEY and SMNVEV (reference sequence).

The V gene is TRBV27, the J gene TRBJ1-1; D not resolved. The CDR3 consists of 12 residues. Trimming pared 6 bases from V and 1 base from J, leaving 6 bases between. Germline V gene data show CDR1 as MNHEY and CDR2 as SMNVEV (reference sequence). Here the CDR3 DNA reads TGTGCCAGCAGGGCCGGGAACACTGAAGCTTTCTTT. The encoded protein is CASRAGNTEAFF.

This clone came up once. V is TRBV7-2 and J is TRBJ2-7, with 8 bases matching TRBD2. V shed 5 bases, J shed 4 bases, and the junction held 10 bases outside the gene matches. The CDR3 spans 15 residues. Germline lookup yields CDR1 SGHTA and CDR2 FQGNSA. The DNA for the CDR3 is TGTGCCAGCAGCCCCACGTCCCGGGAGGGTTACGAGCAGTACTTC. The encoded protein is CASSPTSREGYEQYF.

The chain links TRBV3-1 (or the pseudogene TRBV3-2) to TRBJ2-5; D not resolved. V lost 2 bases and J lost 1, with 14 bases in between. This CDR3 is 16 amino acids long. Germline CDR1 and CDR2: LGHDT and YNNKEL (reference sequence). The CDR3 DNA reads TGTGCCAGCAGCCAACTGATGGGCACCCTCCAAGAGACCCAGTACTTC. Residues: CASSQLMGTLQETQYF.

V and J are TRBV4-3 and TRBJ2-2, with D perhaps matching TRBD2 (7 bases). Trimming removed 4 bases from V and 6 bases from J, with 27 bases in between. The CDR3 has 19 residues. CDR1 LGHNA and CDR2 YSLEER come from the germline V gene. The CDR3 coding sequence is TGCGCCAGCAGCCCTACCTATGGTAGGGGGAGGGCCAGTGCCGGGGAGCTGTTTTTT. It translates to CASSPTYGRGRASAGELFF.

The V gene is TRBV7-2, the J gene TRBJ2-1, with TRBD2 identical over 12 bases. This CDR3 is 17 amino acids long. With V trimmed by 2 bases and J by 1 base, 3 bases remained unmatched. Germline V gene sequence: CDR1 SGHTA, CDR2 FQGNSA. CDR3 DNA: TGTGCCAGCAGCTTAACTAGCGGGAGGCTATCCTACAATGAGCAGTTCTTC. As protein: CASSLTSGRLSYNEQFF.

The rearrangement joins TRBV7-9 to TRBJ2-1, with TRBD2 matching 8 bases. The CDR3 is made up of 17 amino acids. V was clipped by 2 bases and J by 5 bases; unmatched bases: 11. Per the germline V gene, CDR1 is SEHNR and CDR2 is FQNEAQ (reference sequence). CDR3 coding DNA: TGTGCCAGCAGCTTAAAGGGTCCCGGGACTAGGGACAATGAGCAGTTCTTC. It encodes CASSLKGPGTRDNEQFF.

In its sample, this clone was seen once. The chain joins TRBV6-1 to TRBJ1-2; D perhaps matches TRBD1 (6 bases). Trimming stripped 2 bases from V and 0 bases from J, with 7 bases between. Germline V gives CDR1 MNHNS, CDR2 SASEGT. The CDR3 is 14 residues long. The CDR3 DNA reads as TGTGCCAGCAGTGAACAGGGGTCTAACTATGGCTACACCTTC. It yields the protein CASSEQGSNYGYTF.

The J gene is TRBJ2-7, the V gene TRBV27; D is ambiguous. This CDR3 comprises 12 residues. Trimming took off 6 bases at V and 4 bases at J, with 10 bases between the two ends. Germline CDR1 reads MNHEY; CDR2 reads SMNVEV (reference sequence). The CDR3 region has the DNA TGTGCCAGCAGGGGCGGCTTATACGAGCAGTACTTC. This encodes CASRGGLYEQYF.

The genes are TRBV9 and TRBJ1-1; D is undetermined. Trimming removed 3 bases at V and 1 base at J, with 10 bases between. Germline V gene data show CDR1 as SGDLS and CDR2 as YYNGEE. This CDR3 contains 14 residues. This chain's CDR3 is CASSAHVGNTEAFF. For the CDR3, the DNA is TGTGCCAGCAGCGCCCATGTGGGGAACACTGAAGCTTTCTTT.

V is TRBV15 and J is TRBJ2-1; 10 bases agree with TRBD2. V lost 4 bases to trimming and J lost 4 bases; unmatched junction nucleotides: 10. Germline V lookup: CDR1 LNHNV, CDR2 YYDKDF (reference sequence). The CDR3 has 17 residues. The DNA for the CDR3 is TGTGCCACCAGCACCACTCAAGCGGGAGGGAGATACAATGAGCAGTTCTTC. It encodes CATSTTQAGGRYNEQFF.

The CDR3 loop is CASSILQGAGNTIYF. CDR3 nucleotide sequence: TGTGCCAGTAGTATTTTACAGGGCGCTGGAAACACCATATATTTT. The rearrangement joins TRBV19 to TRBJ1-3; possibly TRBD1 for D (6 bases). Trimming pared 3 bases from V and 2 bases from J, leaving 11 bases between. The CDR3 loop spans 15 amino acids. The germline CDR1 and CDR2 sequences are LNHDA and SQIVND (reference sequence).

This chain connects TRBV3-1 (or the pseudogene TRBV3-2) to TRBJ1-3, with TRBD1 as a possible D gene (5 bases). The germline V gene encodes CDR1 LGHDT and CDR2 YNNKEL (reference sequence). V lost 5 bases to trimming and J lost 0 bases, with 11 bases between them. This CDR3 spans 15 amino acids. The CDR3 reads CASSWTGLSGNTIYF. CDR3 coding DNA: TGTGCCAGCAGCTGGACGGGACTCTCTGGAAACACCATATATTTT.

The chain uses TRBV4-3 and TRBJ2-6; either TRBD1 or TRBD2 may supply D (5 bases each). CDR3 length: 17 residues. V gave up 1 base and J gave up 2 bases, with 12 bases separating them. Germline CDR1 is LGHNA and CDR2 is YSLEER. The chain's CDR3 is CASSQGAGRAGANVLTF. The DNA of the CDR3 is TGCGCCAGCAGCCAAGGGGCAGGGAGAGCTGGGGCCAACGTCCTGACTTTC.

V is TRBV3-1 (or the pseudogene TRBV3-2) and J is TRBJ1-2; 9 positions match TRBD1. The V gene end was trimmed by 5 bases and the J gene end by 7 bases; junction bases not matched to a gene: 5. Looked up from germline, CDR1 is LGHDT and CDR2 is YNNKEL (reference sequence). The CDR3 has 13 residues. The CDR3: CASSSGQGAGYTF. The CDR3 region has the DNA TGTGCCAGCAGCTCGGGACAGGGTGCTGGCTACACCTTC.

The rearrangement links TRBV11-3 to TRBJ1-1; perhaps TRBD1 as D (6 bases). This CDR3 comprises 16 residues. The V end was cut by 2 bases, the J end by 0 bases, with 13 bases between. Germline-derived CDR1 and CDR2 are SGHNT and YENEEA. The CDR3 protein is CASSLYLQGLNTEAFF. The DNA for the CDR3 is TGTGCCAGCAGCTTATATTTACAGGGCTTGAACACTGAAGCTTTCTTT.

Only a few counts were recorded for this clone. V and J are TRBV21-1 and TRBJ2-7; TRBD1 is the table's D call and was not checked against the DNA. TRBV21-1 is a pseudogene. This CDR3 has 20 amino acids. Here the CDR3 DNA reads TGTGCCAGCAGCAAACCGGGCGTACTGGGACAACCACATCCCAGCGACGAGCAGTACTTC. This translates into CASSKPGVLGQPHPSDEQYF.

The chain has TRBV7-8 and TRBJ1-5; D not resolved. V dropped 6 bases and J dropped 0 bases, with 6 bases sitting between them. The CDR3 is 13 amino acids. The germline V gene has CDR1 SGHVS and CDR2 FQNEAQ. The CDR3 loop is CASRQYSNQPQHF. The CDR3 nucleotides read TGTGCCAGCAGACAGTATAGCAATCAGCCCCAGCATTTT.

The chain joins TRBV6-5 to TRBJ1-2; the D is unclear. The germline V gene has CDR1 MNHEY and CDR2 SVGAGI. V lost 5 bases and J 3 bases, leaving 10 bases between the germline ends. The CDR3 has 13 residues. This CDR3 reads CASSLDTDYGYTF. The CDR3 nucleotides are TGTGCCAGCAGTCTAGACACGGACTATGGCTACACCTTC.

The chain combines TRBV4-2 with TRBJ1-6; D perhaps matches TRBD1 (5 bases). The CDR3 is made up of 13 amino acids. The V end lost 0 bases, the J end lost 9 bases, and 6 bases lay between the germline ends. Germline assignment: CDR1 LGHNA and CDR2 YNFKEQ. The CDR3 reads CASSQETASPLHF. DNA for the CDR3: TGTGCCAGCAGCCAAGAGACAGCTTCACCCCTCCACTTT.

The rearrangement joins TRBV2 to TRBJ1-1; D call uncertain. Germline CDR1 reads SNHLY; CDR2 reads FYNNEI. The CDR3 has 13 residues. The V gene lost 1 base and the J gene lost 4 bases, with 7 bases spanning the gap. CDR3 loop: CASSEEGGTEAFF. The CDR3 nucleotides are TGTGCCAGCAGTGAAGAGGGCGGCACTGAAGCTTTCTTT.

This chain links TRBV2 with TRBJ1-6; D is ambiguous. The CDR3 loop spans 14 amino acids. CDR1 SNHLY and CDR2 FYNNEI come from the germline V gene. The V end was cut by 4 bases, the J end by 5 bases, with 9 bases between. DNA for the CDR3: TGTGCCAGCAGTGCCGGTAAAGATAATTCACCCCTCCACTTT. It is translated as CASSAGKDNSPLHF. Full variable domain (missing parts from reference TRBV2 and TRBJ1-6): EPEVTQTPSHQVTQMGQEVILRCVPISNHLYFYWYRQILGQKVEFLVSFYNNEISEKSEIFDDQFSVERPDGSNFTLKIRSTKLEDSAMYFCASSAGKDNSPLHFGNGTRLTVT.